The next 5 T cell receptor beta chains were all read from a single sample in a study of shared clonotypes between healthy human individuals. The data were produced by immunoSEQ multiplex PCR, yet TCRdb's version contains in-frame clones alone and is incomplete. This table has some 2,100,000 clones, roughly 95% appearing once. The sequencing input was naive CD4+ T cells sorted from blood. Subset indicated: CD45RA+ positively selected. These receptors were collected from a man aged 18 to 30 in good health.

This chain connects TRBV7-2 to TRBJ2-2; D unresolved. The CDR3 contains 14 residues. Trimming took 1 base from V and 1 from J, leaving 4 bases between them. CDR1 is SGHTA and CDR2 is FQGNSA in the germline V gene. CDR3 protein: CASSLDKNTGELFF. CDR3 bases: TGTGCCAGCAGCTTAGATAAGAACACCGGGGAGCTGTTTTTT. The whole variable domain, filled in from reference TRBV7-2 and TRBJ2-2, reads GAGVSQSPSNKVTEKGKDVELRCDPISGHTALYWYRQSLGQGLEFLIYFQGNSAPDKSGLPSDRFSAERTGGSVSTLTIQRTQQEDSAVYLCASSLDKNTGELFFGEGSRLTVL.

This sequence joins TRBV5-4 and TRBJ2-3; 10 nucleotides agree with TRBD2. J lost 2 bases, V lost 3 bases, and 6 bases had no gene match. In germline, CDR1 is SGHNT, CDR2 YYREEE (reference sequence). The CDR3 is made up of 16 amino acids. CDR3 in DNA: TGTGCCAGCAGCTCTAAAAGCGGGGGGGCCACAGATACGCAGTATTTT. It yields the protein CASSSKSGGATDTQYF.

The genes are TRBV6-6 and TRBJ2-3; D ambiguous. V dropped 2 bases and J dropped 0 bases, with 6 bases sitting between them. The CDR3 is 14 amino acids. CDR1 MNHNY and CDR2 SVGAGI come from the germline V gene (reference sequence). The CDR3 DNA sequence: TGTGCCAGCAGTTACGGGCAAAGCACAGATACGCAGTATTTT. Amino acids: CASSYGQSTDTQYF.

About this clone: Other DNA sequences in the sample encode the same CDR3. The rearrangement uses TRBV5-1 and TRBJ2-5; TRBD1 matches 7 bases. Trimming cost V 0 bases and J 5 bases; bases outside gene matches: 4. CDR1 is SGHRS, CDR2 YFSETQ, per germline. The CDR3 runs to 14 residues. As DNA, the CDR3 is TGCGCCAGCAGCTTGGGACAGGGCGGCGAGACCCAGTACTTC. Translating it yields CASSLGQGGETQYF.

The chain couples TRBV7-9 to TRBJ2-7; TRBD2 matches 10 bases. Germline lookup yields CDR1 SEHNR and CDR2 FQNEAQ (reference sequence). The CDR3 length is 14 residues. V lost 5 bases and J lost 2; bases outside the gene matches: 3. The CDR3 here is CASSPTSGTYEQYF. CDR3 coding DNA: TGTGCCAGCAGCCCCACTAGCGGGACCTACGAGCAGTACTTC.